These 6 T cell receptor beta chains share one sample of origin, sequenced in a study of post-analysis software for immune sequencing data (dated by TCRdb to 2015 to 2017). The study at large found these results: Roughly 5 TRBV segments, including TRBV5-6, TRBV5-1 and TRBV20-1, were significantly more frequent in patients than controls.

The library came from PCR. TCRdb records Illumina HiSeq 2500 as the sequencer. To reduce PCR and sequencing biases, unique molecular identifiers were built into the TCR beta cDNA libraries. The raw public reads went through TCRdb reprocessing: fastp at Q25, MiXCR clone calling, in-frame beta chains kept. A single entry per CDR3 protein holds the most common genes and DNA from its merged rows. The sample records about 770,000 distinct CDR3 sequences, about 45% of which are singletons. Together, the top ten hold 4.9% of the sample. Their antigens are not known. The sample was blood. The receptors were sampled from a girl under 18 with multiple sclerosis.

The V and J genes are TRBV15 and TRBJ2-1; D unclear. The CDR3 contains 15 residues. Germline V gene lookup returns CDR1 LNHNV and CDR2 YYDKDF (reference sequence). Between the trimmed V and J ends, which lost 1 base and 5 bases, there was a span of 12 bases. Here the CDR3 DNA reads TGTGCCACCAGCAGAGGTTCCCCGGATCACAATGAGCAGTTCTTC. Its protein is CATSRGSPDHNEQFF.

As for this clonotype: At one of its ends the junction is not consistent with the germline gene, which may arise from a read error. The chain employs TRBV4-3 and TRBJ2-1; D perhaps matches TRBD1 (5 bases). This CDR3 is 13 amino acids long. Germline V gene lookup returns CDR1 LGHNA and CDR2 YSLEER. Here the CDR3 DNA reads TGCACCAGCAGCCAGCAGACAGACAATGAGCAGTTCTTC. This codes for CTSSQQTDNEQFF.

In regard to this clonotype: The junction departs from the called germline gene at one end, perhaps through a read error. V gene TRBV9 combines with J gene TRBJ2-5, with 9 bases fitting TRBD1. Germline V gives CDR1 SGDLS, CDR2 YYNGEE. This CDR3 spans 16 amino acids. The CDR3 loop reads CASSARTGGAGETQYF. In nucleotides, the CDR3 is TGTGCCAGTAGCGCGCGAACAGGGGGCGCCGGGGAGACCCAGTACTTC. Combining the CDR3 with reference TRBV9 and TRBJ2-5 gives the whole variable domain DSGVTQTPKHLITATGQRVTLRCSPRSGDLSVYWYQQSLDQGLQFLIQYYNGEERAKGNILERFSAQQFPDLHSELNLSSLELGDSALYFCASSARTGGAGETQYFGPGTRLLVL.

The chain recombines TRBV27 with TRBJ1-1; D gene unclear. This CDR3 contains 15 residues. The germline V gene has CDR1 MNHEY and CDR2 SMNVEV (reference sequence). Trimming took 2 bases from V and 1 from J, leaving 11 bases between them. The CDR3 DNA follows: TGTGCCAGCAGTTTAACGACACGTCGGAACACTGAAGCTTTCTTT. Amino acid sequence: CASSLTTRRNTEAFF.

The gene calls are TRBV28 and TRBJ2-5; D remains ambiguous. In germline, CDR1 is MDHEN, CDR2 SYDVKM. The CDR3 length is 14 residues. V was clipped by 4 bases and J by 2 bases, with 11 bases between them. The CDR3, as DNA: TGTGCCAGCAGTTCCTCGGACGTTCAAGAGACCCAGTACTTC. It codes for CASSSSDVQETQYF.

This clonotype has only a few counts. The chain employs TRBV12-3 or TRBV12-4 and TRBJ2-7, with D possibly matching TRBD2 (6 bases). CDR3 size: 13 residues. V lost 5 bases and J 6 bases, leaving 14 bases between the germline ends. In nucleotides, the CDR3 is TGTGCCAGCAGTCTCGAACCGGGACTCGAGCAGTACTTC. It encodes CASSLEPGLEQYF.